These T cell receptor beta chains were read from a single sample in a study of cytomegalovirus exposure and HLA in healthy donors. Sequenced by immunoSEQ multiplex PCR; TCRdb stores in-frame clones only, minus some. The sample comprises around 97,000 clones, around 9.6% of which are singletons, and around 4.9% rests with the top ten. The sample comprised PBMCs. These receptors were collected from a man aged 50 to 60 in good health and CMV-seropositive. Each CDR3 is given with its conserved first and last residue. Fields, in order: D gene, V gene, CDR3 protein. The D gene is left open where the match is weak.

TRBD1	TRBV28	CASSYRTGGFRNGYTF
NA	TRBV7-2	CASSRQGVGNTIYF
NA	TRBV5-1	CASSLIIGRSYNEQFF
TRBD2	TRBV5-4	CASSLDPSGSTGELFF
TRBD2	TRBV5-1	CASYAGGSTDTQYF
TRBD1	TRBV6-5	CASTKGSGGGTEAFF
TRBD2	TRBV4-1	CASSPVAGGEQFF
NA	TRBV7-2	CASSLGREDTIYF
TRBD2	TRBV29-1	CSVEDWDSGRAADTQYF
NA	TRBV18	CASSPQAGDTGELFF